This T cell receptor (beta chain) was recorded in a study of early T cells in non-severe SARS-CoV-2 infection. Study context: It was bulk RNA from unsorted whole blood that was sequenced, and the chains were unpaired. Study-wide results and limits: In VDJdb matching, anti-spike CD8 responses were favored while private and CD4 specificities went missing.

On this clonotype itself: As yet, its antigen is unknown. A read error may be the cause here, since a much bigger clone is one base away.

Attachment of unique molecular identifiers was made to individual cDNA molecules. TCRdb recomputed calls from the 5' RACE reads with MiXCR, one row per CDR3 protein. Of approximately 57,000 distinct CDR3 sequences in the sample, under 15% were seen once. Trimming cost V 7 bases and J 8 bases; bases outside gene matches: 10. The CDR3 is 13 residues long. Germline V gene lookup returns CDR1 SGHRS and CDR2 YFSETQ. This sequence originates from an adult who was a healthcare worker with PCR-confirmed SARS-CoV-2 infection or an uninfected control (not recorded which). V gene TRBV5-1 combines with J gene TRBJ2-7; 9 bases line up with TRBD1. The sequencing input was whole blood. CDR3 region: CASAGQGMDKQYF. DNA for the CDR3: TGCGCCAGCGCCGGACAGGGGATGGACAAGCAGTACTTC.